What follows are 22 T cell receptor beta chains derived from one specimen sequenced in a study of T cells in Graves' hyperthyroidism and ophthalmopathy (dated by TCRdb to the late 2010s). The library was built by means of multiplex PCR. Sequencing was carried out with an Illumina HiSeq 2000. The TCR beta CDR3 regions were amplified from RNA transcripts. A first-round RT-PCR of the TCR CDR3 used the HTBI primer set with the Qiagen OneStep RT-PCR kit. TCRdb redid the processing of the public reads, applying fastp at Q25 and MiXCR, and retained in-frame beta chains. Duplicate CDR3 protein sequences are folded into a single record with the most common DNA and genes. This sample is represented by around 350,000 distinct CDR3 sequences; around 14% of them were singletons. The ten largest clonotypes hold around a quarter of the sample. The material sequenced was blood. Receptors were obtained from a woman between 18 and 29 years old with Graves' hyperthyroidism that later progressed to Graves' ophthalmopathy.

The sample holds many counts of this clonotype. V and J are TRBV20-1 and TRBJ1-5; D unresolved. V lost 3 bases and J 1 base, leaving 7 bases between the germline ends. CDR3 length equals 13 residues. Germline CDR1 and CDR2: DFQATT and SNEGSKA (reference sequence). The CDR3 reads CSASEISNQPQHF. CDR3 sequence (DNA): TGCAGTGCTAGTGAGATCAGCAATCAGCCCCAGCATTTT.

This clonotype was detected a few times. The CDR3 loop reads CAWGWGLGANVLTF. As DNA, the CDR3 is TGTGCCTGGGGGTGGGGGTTAGGGGCCAACGTCCTGACTTTC. The chain couples TRBV30 to TRBJ2-6; the D gene could be TRBD1 or TRBD2 (5 bases each). The V gene lost 5 bases and the J gene lost 4 bases, with 12 bases spanning the gap. Germline V lookup: CDR1 GTSNPN, CDR2 SVGIG (reference sequence). This CDR3 region has 14 residues.

This clonotype was seen more than once but under ten times. The chain links TRBV19 to TRBJ2-7, with 10 bases that match TRBD1. The CDR3 extends over 14 amino acids. The V segment lost 3 bases and the J segment 5 bases; nucleotides outside the gene matches: 4. Germline values: CDR1 LNHDA, CDR2 SQIVND (reference sequence). The CDR3 sequence: CASSIDRGLDEQYF. The CDR3 coding sequence is TGTGCCAGTAGTATCGACAGGGGGCTGGACGAGCAGTACTTC.

The CDR3 reads CASTARNAYNEQFF. CDR3 sequence (DNA): TGTGCCAGTACCGCCAGGAACGCCTACAATGAGCAGTTCTTC. This sequence joins TRBV19 and TRBJ2-1; D unclear. Germline V gene sequence: CDR1 LNHDA, CDR2 SQIVND (reference sequence). The CDR3 spans 14 residues. Trimming took 7 bases from V and 2 from J, leaving 12 bases between them.

In its sample, this clonotype was seen many times. This rearrangement joins TRBV28 to TRBJ1-1; maybe TRBD1 (6 bases). The CDR3 runs 17 residues. The V end was cut by 5 bases, the J end by 0 bases, with 19 bases between. Germline CDR1 MDHEN, CDR2 SYDVKM. CDR3 in amino acids: CASSPLQGPRLNTEAFF. The DNA for the CDR3 is TGTGCCAGCAGTCCTCTACAGGGACCTAGACTGAACACTGAAGCTTTCTTT.

As for this clonotype: A much larger clone is a single base away; this may be a read error. This chain joins TRBV5-5 and TRBJ2-1; TRBD1 matches at 11 bases. Trimming took 4 bases from V and 9 from J; bases not matched to a gene: 6. Per germline, CDR1 SGHKS and CDR2 YYEKEE (reference sequence). This CDR3 spans 14 amino acids. This CDR3 is CASSTGQGGVEQFF. The DNA of the CDR3 is TGTGCCAGCAGCACGGGACAGGGGGGGGTTGAGCAGTTCTTC. Combining the CDR3 with reference TRBV5-5 and TRBJ2-1 gives the whole variable domain DAGVTQSPTHLIKTRGQQVTLRCSPISGHKSVSWYQQVLGQGPQFIFQYYEKEERGRGNFPDRFSARQFPNYSSELNVNALLLGDSALYLCASSTGQGGVEQFFGPGTRLTVL.

This clonotype was picked up many times. The V call is TRBV6-2 or TRBV6-3, the J call TRBJ1-1; D gene ambiguous. The CDR3 sequence is 14 residues long. CDR1 and CDR2 from the germline V gene are MNHEY and SVGEGT. The V gene lost 2 bases and the J gene lost 1 base, with 8 bases spanning the gap. The DNA for the CDR3 is TGTGCCAGCAGTTACCCGACCGAGAACACTGAAGCTTTCTTT. Its protein is CASSYPTENTEAFF.

The chain links TRBV15 to TRBJ2-7; D tentatively reads TRBD1 or TRBD2 (5 bases each). V lost 3 bases to trimming and J lost 9 bases, with 21 bases between them. The germline gives CDR1 LNHNV, CDR2 YYDKDF (reference sequence). The CDR3 is 15 residues long. CDR3 nucleotides: TGTGCCACCAGCAGCGTCCGGGGCGCGTGGGAAGGGCAGTACTTC. Its translation: CATSSVRGAWEGQYF.

This clonotype was detected many times. This chain links TRBV28 with TRBJ1-2; D ambiguous. Germline V gene sequence: CDR1 MDHEN, CDR2 SYDVKM. The CDR3 spans 14 residues. V dropped 2 bases and J dropped 8 bases, with 15 bases sitting between them. CDR3: CASSLVGLAAGYTF. The DNA of the CDR3 is TGTGCCAGCAGTTTAGTTGGCCTCGCGGCCGGCTACACCTTC.

Of note for this clonotype: A much larger clone is a single base away; this may be a read error. The V and J genes are TRBV3-1 and TRBJ2-2; D may be TRBD2 (6 bases). This CDR3 has 13 amino acids. Germline V gene lookup returns CDR1 LGHDT and CDR2 YNNKEL (reference sequence). This CDR3 reads CASGQAGTGELFF. The CDR3 region has the DNA TGTGCCAGCGGCCAAGCGGGTACCGGGGAGCTGTTTTTT.

This clonotype was recorded a few times. This chain uses TRBV20-1 with TRBJ2-7; 7 nucleotides align to TRBD1. Germline CDR1 is DFQATT and CDR2 is SNEGSKA (reference sequence). The CDR3 totals 12 residues. J was trimmed by 2 bases and V by 5 bases; bases with no gene match: 3. Written as DNA, the CDR3 is TGCAGTGCTGGGGACAGAACCTACGAGCAGTACTTC. Amino acids: CSAGDRTYEQYF.

This clonotype was counted between two and nine times. V and J are TRBV6-1 and TRBJ2-7; a possible D gene is TRBD1 (6 bases). Germline loops: CDR1 MNHNS, CDR2 SASEGT. The CDR3 extends over 15 amino acids. V lost 2 bases to trimming and J lost 3 bases, with 14 bases between them. The CDR3 spells CASSEIAGGVYEQYF. In DNA form, the CDR3 reads TGTGCCAGCAGTGAAATAGCTGGGGGCGTCTACGAGCAGTACTTC.

This clonotype was observed many times. The chain carries TRBV28 and TRBJ2-7; D is perhaps TRBD1 (6 bases). Germline assignment: CDR1 MDHEN and CDR2 SYDVKM. CDR3 length equals 11 residues. Deletions cut 2 bases from V and 7 bases from J, with 6 bases between. The CDR3 coding sequence is TGTGCCAGCAGTTTACAGGGGGAGCAGTACTTC. Its translation is CASSLQGEQYF. Drawing the rest from reference TRBV28 and TRBJ2-7, the complete variable domain is DVKVTQSSRYLVKRTGEKVFLECVQDMDHENMFWYRQDPGLGLRLIYFSYDVKMKEKGDIPEGYSVSREKKERFSLILESASTNQTSMYLCASSLQGEQYFGPGTRLTVT.

About this clonotype: A read error may be the cause here, since a much bigger clone is one base away. V is TRBV3-1 and J is TRBJ1-1, with a tentative D call TRBD1 (5 bases). Germline V gives CDR1 LGHDT, CDR2 YNNKEL (reference sequence). V was shortened by 0 bases and J by 1 base, with 12 bases between the two germline ends. The length of the CDR3 is 16 residues. CDR3 region: CASSQDRDGGNTEAFF. The DNA for the CDR3 is TGTGCCAGCAGCCAAGATCGGGACGGAGGGAACACTGAAGCTTTCTTT.

This clonotype showed up just once. This chain connects TRBV6-2 or TRBV6-3 to TRBJ2-1; TRBD2 might be the D (6 bases). The germline V gene has CDR1 MNHEY and CDR2 SVGEGT. The CDR3 sequence is 14 residues long. V dropped 9 bases and J dropped 8 bases, with 20 bases sitting between them. CDR3: CASSTSTGVYEQFF. The DNA for the CDR3 is TGTGCCAGTAGCACTAGCACGGGGGTCTATGAGCAGTTCTTC.

This clonotype showed up just a few times. V usage is TRBV30 and J usage is TRBJ2-3, with D possibly TRBD2 on 7 matching bases. Germline V gene sequence: CDR1 GTSNPN, CDR2 SVGIG (reference sequence). The CDR3 totals 17 residues. The V and J ends lost 1 base and 3 bases respectively, with 20 bases between them. The CDR3 sequence is CAWSGLGGGGRTDTQYF. The CDR3, as DNA: TGTGCCTGGAGTGGCCTAGGAGGGGGAGGGCGAACAGATACGCAGTATTTT.

This clonotype was counted between two and nine times. The V and J genes are TRBV19 and TRBJ2-2; no clear D gene. The CDR3 has 15 residues. The V and J ends lost 3 bases and 6 bases respectively, with 14 bases between them. The germline V gene encodes CDR1 LNHDA and CDR2 SQIVND (reference sequence). The CDR3 here is CASSIQVAPAGELFF. As DNA, the CDR3 is TGTGCCAGTAGTATTCAGGTAGCCCCAGCCGGGGAGCTGTTTTTT.

The rearrangement joins TRBV18 to TRBJ1-6, with 7 bases matching TRBD1. V was clipped by 1 base and J by 8 bases; unmatched bases: 5. Per germline, CDR1 KGHSH and CDR2 LQKENI. This CDR3 spans 15 amino acids. The CDR3 region is CASSPLDRVDSPLHF. Written as DNA, the CDR3 is TGTGCCAGCTCACCACTCGACAGGGTGGATTCACCCCTCCACTTT.

Turning to this clonotype: This may come from a read error, since a much larger clone is one base off. The conserved closing phenylalanine or tryptophan is absent in this CDR3, likely reflecting a read error. The rearrangement uses TRBV7-2 and TRBJ1-2; D unclear. CDR1 is SGHTA and CDR2 is FQGNSA in the germline V gene. CDR3 length: 13 residues. Trimming shortened V by 7 bases and J by 5 bases, and 14 bases separated the two germline ends. CDR3 in amino acids: CASTLGGVYGYTV. Here the CDR3 DNA reads TGTGCCAGCACCCTTGGAGGCGTTTATGGCTACACCGTC.

The chain employs TRBV18 and TRBJ2-6; D gene unclear. The CDR3 is 16 amino acids. V was trimmed by 3 bases and J by 0 bases, leaving 9 bases between them. Germline CDR1 and CDR2: KGHSH and LQKENI. The CDR3 reads CASSPSVNSGANVLTF. The DNA of the CDR3 is TGTGCCAGCTCACCTTCAGTAAACTCTGGGGCCAACGTCCTGACTTTC.

This clonotype occurred a few times. This sequence joins TRBV27 and TRBJ2-3, with D uncertain. Germline CDR1 MNHEY, CDR2 SMNVEV (reference sequence). Trimming removed 6 bases at V and 6 bases at J, with 7 bases between. This CDR3 has 11 residues. CDR3 loop: CASSRYDTQYF. In DNA form, the CDR3 reads TGTGCCAGCAGCCGCTACGATACGCAGTATTTT.

J is TRBJ2-1 and V is TRBV29-1, with a possible D match to TRBD1 (5 bases). Per germline, CDR1 SQVTM and CDR2 ANQGSEA. CDR3 length equals 14 residues. Trimming cost V 8 bases and J 0 bases, with 14 bases left between them. The CDR3 loop is CSTPWGGSYNEQFF. In DNA, the CDR3 is TGCAGCACCCCTTGGGGCGGCTCCTACAATGAGCAGTTCTTC.